The clone carrying this T cell receptor beta chain occurred a few times. Antigen unknown. PCR used 60 Vbeta primers and 13 Jbeta primers. Here immunoSEQ multiplex PCR was the method, and the copy in TCRdb shows in-frame clones only, minus some. This table holds 140,000 to 150,000 clones, about 76% found once. CDR1 is SGHDT and CDR2 is YYEEEE in the germline V gene. CDR3 size: 13 residues. Trimming removed 0 bases from V and 9 bases from J, with 12 bases in between. The data derive from a study of cytomegalovirus exposure and HLA in healthy donors. Study-level findings and limits: As a later analysis revealed, most CMV-associated TCR beta chains appeared HLA-restricted. About 87% or about 30% of the time was how often most TCR beta V segments were productive, according to an earlier analysis.

Healthy bone marrow donors made up the cohort. Unrecorded immune exposure was likely among donors, who were nominally healthy when sampled. The chain uses TRBV5-6 and TRBJ1-2, with D possibly TRBD1 on 6 matching bases. This TCR was recovered from a male donor in good health and CMV-seronegative. The specimen was PBMCs. The CDR3 coding sequence is TGTGCCAGCAGCTTGGGTACAGGGCTGAGCTACACCTTC. It encodes CASSLGTGLSYTF.